The source of this T cell receptor (beta chain) is a study of Ad26.COV2.S vaccination and SARS-CoV-2 variants. The assay was immunoSEQ multiplex PCR, and TCRdb's table has in-frame clones only and misses some. The sample records approximately 480,000 clones, about 83% being singletons. Treatment here: 19 received Ad26.COV2.S at low or high dose, single or two shots; about five received placebo; per-sample allocation not given. The investigators took samples on day 63 after the first vaccine or placebo injection. The CDR3 is 16 residues long. J gave up 1 base and V 2 bases, and 4 bases lay outside the gene matches.

Sequences were derived from peripheral blood, sampled in a trial of Ad26.COV2.S vaccine versus placebo. The receptor's source is a person aged 18-65 years who received the Ad26.COV2.S COVID-19 vaccine or a placebo. The genes are TRBV6-7 and TRBJ2-2; 7 bases are a match to TRBD1. TRBV6-7 is an ORF for which the function is uncertain. In DNA, the CDR3 is TGTGCCAGCAGTTACCTGGGACAGAAGAACACCGGGGAGCTGTTTTTT. Translation: CASSYLGQKNTGELFF.